The rows below give T cell receptor beta chains drawn from one sample of a study of shared clonotypes between healthy human individuals. This table comes from immunoSEQ multiplex PCR, and its TCRdb copy is limited to in-frame clones, with some not included. The sample shows approximately 470,000 clones, around 80% of them seen only once. The material sequenced was PBMCs. Receptors originate from a woman between 40 and 55 years old in good health. Some clones in this sample may be carry-over from other donors' samples. Each CDR3 is given with its conserved first and last residue. D genes are given only for firm matches. Expanded clones get a size class; other rows say once, few or many, or leave the size out.

>TRBV5-1|TRBD2|15|.|TRBJ2-5
TGCGCCAGCAGCTCTGGACGGCGGGAGGGAGAGACCCAGTACTTC
CASSSGRREGETQYF
>TRBV2|TRBD1|14|once|TRBJ1-4
TGTGCCAGCAGCCTACAGGGGGCTAATGAAAAACTGTTTTTT
CASSLQGANEKLFF
>TRBV7-6|TRBD2|15|.|TRBJ2-7
TGTGCCAGCAGCCCCCTCCTAGCGGGAGTAAGCGAGCAGTACTTC
CASSPLLAGVSEQYF
>TRBV19|.|14|.|TRBJ2-7
TGTGCCAGTAGTAGCGGATTCACAACCTACGAGCAGTACTTC
CASSSGFTTYEQYF
>TRBV28|.|14|.|TRBJ1-4
TGTGCCAGCAGACACGAGAGGCACGGGGAAAAACTGTTTTTT
CASRHERHGEKLFF
>TRBV6-5|TRBD1|15|many|TRBJ2-1
TGTGCCAGCAGTCGAGACAGGGGGCTCGTCTATGAGCAGTTCTTC
CASSRDRGLVYEQFF
>TRBV27|.|11|once|TRBJ2-7
TGTGCCACGATGGAGGGTAACGAGCAGTACTTC
CATMEGNEQYF
>TRBV29-1|.|11|.|TRBJ2-2
TGCAGCGTTGAATACCACGGGGAGCTGTTTTTT
CSVEYHGELFF
>TRBV30|.|14|.|TRBJ2-7
TGTGCCTGGAGTGTGGGGGGACTTCTACACGAGCAGTACTTC
CAWSVGGLLHEQYF
>TRBV29-1|.|16|once|TRBJ2-7
TGCAGCGTTGAACGACTAGTCCCAAGGGCAAGCTACGAGCAGTACTTC
CSVERLVPRASYEQYF
>TRBV28|.|15|.|TRBJ2-7
TGTGCCAGCAGTTTACGGTTTAACAATCCCTACGAGCAGTACTTC
CASSLRFNNPYEQYF
>TRBV5-1|.|14|.|TRBJ1-1
TGCGCCAGCAGCTTGGGCGCAATAAACACTGAAGCTTTCTTT
CASSLGAINTEAFF
>TRBV6-6|.|13|.|TRBJ1-1
TGTGCCAGCAGTTACAGGGGGGACACTGAAGCTTTCTTT
CASSYRGDTEAFF
>TRBV25-1|.|11|.|TRBJ1-2
TGTGCCAGCAGGGGGGGGTACGGCTACACCTTC
CASRGGYGYTF
>TRBV5-6|.|13|.|TRBJ1-1
TGTGCCAGCAGCTTTTCGGGAAACACTGAAGCTTTCTTT
CASSFSGNTEAFF
>TRBV28|.|14|.|TRBJ2-7
TGTGCCAGCACGGCAAGGCCCCGGAACTACGAGCAGTACTTC
CASTARPRNYEQYF
>TRBV19|TRBD1|15|.|TRBJ1-4
TGTGCCAGTAGCCATGGGGACAGGAGTAATGAAAAACTGTTTTTT
CASSHGDRSNEKLFF
>TRBV5-6|TRBD2|14|.|TRBJ2-1
TGTGCCAGCAGCACAGGACTAGCGGGGTGGGAGCAGTTCTTC
CASSTGLAGWEQFF
>TRBV7-2|.|13|.|TRBJ1-2
TGTGCCAGCAGCTTAGAAGGGCCAGCCATCCGGTTCTTC
CASSLEGPAIRFF
>TRBV5-1|.|13|.|TRBJ2-2
TGCGCCAGCAGCCCGGCCAACACCGGGGAGCTGTTTTTT
CASSPANTGELFF
>TRBV4-2|.|14|.|TRBJ2-2
TGTGCCAGCAGCCAAGGGGGACGCCGAGGGGAGCTGTTTTTT
CASSQGGRRGELFF
>TRBV9|.|11|.|TRBJ1-2
TGTGCCAGCAGCGGCGGGGTTGGCTACACCTTC
CASSGGVGYTF
>TRBV19|TRBD1|17|.|TRBJ1-1
TGTGCCAGTAACCACGCTGGGGCAGGGGGCAGGAACACTGAAGCTTTCTTT
CASNHAGAGGRNTEAFF
>TRBV28|.|13|.|TRBJ1-5
TGTGCCAGCAGTTTTCGGAGTTGGGAGCCCCAGCATTTT
CASSFRSWEPQHF
>TRBV28|.|16|.|TRBJ2-1
TGTGCCAGCCCCCCCTTGCCGGACCTCGGGTGGAATGAGCAGTTCTTC
CASPPLPDLGWNEQFF
>TRBV5-8|.|14|.|TRBJ1-2
TGTGCCAGCAGCTTGGTGGGCAGGGAGGATGGCTACACCTTC
CASSLVGREDGYTF
>TRBV4-1|.|15|few|TRBJ1-1
TGCGCCAGCAGCCTGAGAAAGCCCAGGGACACTGAAGCTTTCTTT
CASSLRKPRDTEAFF
>TRBV13|.|15|.|TRBJ2-7
TGTGCCAGCAGCACCCGGAGAATAGCGAACCGCGAGCAGTACTTC
CASSTRRIANREQYF
>TRBV5-1|.|15|once|TRBJ2-1
TGCGCCAGCAGCTTTGGGGAGACCTCCTACAATGAGCAGTTCTTC
CASSFGETSYNEQFF
>TRBV6-5|.|14|.|TRBJ1-1
TGTGCCAGCAGCCCCCGGGTTTGGGGGACTGAAGCTTTCTTT
CASSPRVWGTEAFF